A single sample gave rise to the 2 T cell receptor beta chains below, sequenced in a study of blood T cells in healthy people across ages. The use of a sample-barcoded 5' primer and a J-beta primer mix characterized a second PCR of roughly 6 to 12 cycles. TCRdb re-called the 5' RACE reads with MiXCR, one entry per CDR3 protein. This sample has some 1 million distinct CDR3 sequences; 35% to 50% occur once, and the top ten carry about 20%. The sample comprised blood. The receptors shown here come from a woman aged 55 to 70 in good health.

The rearrangement uses TRBV10-3 and TRBJ2-3, with D possibly being TRBD1 or TRBD2 (5 bases each). The V end was cut by 3 bases, the J end by 0 bases, with 10 bases between. Germline V gives CDR1 ENHRY, CDR2 SYGVKD. The CDR3 length is 15 residues. CDR3 amino acids: CAISDGGGSTDTQYF. CDR3 bases: TGTGCCATCAGTGATGGGGGTGGTAGCACAGATACGCAGTATTTT.

This sequence joins TRBV29-1 and TRBJ2-5; D unresolved. The closer fit of TRBJ2-7 to the DNA end suggests the J call may be wrong. The CDR3 sequence is 11 residues long. Germline V gives CDR1 SQVTM, CDR2 ANQGSEA. The CDR3 region is CSVEGSSEQYF. CDR3 coding DNA: TGCAGCGTTGAGGGCAGTAGCGAGCAGTACTTC.